The 12 T cell receptor beta chains listed next were all sequenced from one sample in a study of T cells after yellow fever vaccination. Using its own MiXCR run on the 5' RACE reads, TCRdb lists one record per CDR3 protein. Here the sample spans some 300,000 distinct CDR3 sequences, 8.7% being singletons. The sequencing here drew on CD4+ T cells sorted from PBMCs, taken 5 days after the yellow fever booster vaccination. All receptors come from a man in his late teens or twenties who received the YFV17D yellow fever vaccine.

Notes on this clonotype: This may come from a read error, since a much larger clone is one base off. The genes are TRBV29-1 and TRBJ1-2; D is possibly TRBD1 (5 bases). The CDR3 runs 11 residues. Germline V gene sequence: CDR1 SQVTM, CDR2 ANQGSEA. V was trimmed by 4 bases and J by 9 bases, leaving 12 bases between them. The CDR3 DNA reads TGCAGCGTTGGCCGGGACTGGCGCTACACCTTC. This sequence encodes CSVGRDWRYTF. The variable domain in full, completed from reference TRBV29-1 and TRBJ1-2, reads SAVISQKPSRDICQRGTSLTIQCQVDSQVTMMFWYRQQPGQSLTLIATANQGSEATYESGFVIDKFPISRPNLTFSTLTVSNMSPEDSSIYLCSVGRDWRYTFGSGTRLTVV.

This chain uses TRBV10-3 with TRBJ1-1; D unresolved. This CDR3 is 17 amino acids long. Germline V gene lookup returns CDR1 ENHRY and CDR2 SYGVKD. V was cut by 0 bases and J by 0 bases, with 14 bases left in between. CDR3 nucleotide sequence: TGTGCCATCAGTGAGTCGGAGGATCGGGGAATGAACACTGAAGCTTTCTTT. Translated, it gives CAISESEDRGMNTEAFF.

V usage is TRBV7-2 and J usage is TRBJ1-2; tentatively, D is TRBD1 (5 bases). The CDR3 length is 15 residues. V was pared by 1 base and J by 7 bases, with 16 bases between. From germline, CDR1 is SGHTA and CDR2 FQGNSA. The CDR3 sequence is CASSLVGSGSGGYTF. CDR3 nucleotides: TGTGCCAGCAGCTTAGTCGGGTCAGGGTCCGGTGGCTACACCTTC.

This clonotype has only a few counts. The chain joins TRBV9 to TRBJ1-2; D gene unclear. Trimming removed 0 bases at V and 7 bases at J, with 13 bases between. This CDR3 is built from 14 residues. Germline assignment: CDR1 SGDLS and CDR2 YYNGEE. CDR3 residues: CASSVEVDWAGYTF. The CDR3 DNA reads TGTGCCAGCAGCGTAGAGGTTGATTGGGCTGGCTACACCTTC.

This chain uses TRBV4-1 with TRBJ1-1, with a possible D match to TRBD1 (6 bases). Trimming shortened V by 4 bases and J by 5 bases, and 26 bases separated the two germline ends. The germline gives CDR1 MGHRA, CDR2 YSYEKL. The CDR3 is made up of 18 amino acids. CDR3 protein: CASSPYNDAGVEETEAFF. The CDR3 DNA reads TGCGCCAGCAGCCCCTACAACGACGCAGGGGTCGAGGAAACTGAAGCTTTCTTT.

This clonotype has just one count. The gene calls are TRBV4-3 and TRBJ1-6; no clear D gene. CDR3 length: 13 residues. The V gene lost 2 bases and the J gene lost 9 bases, with 8 bases spanning the gap. Germline V lookup: CDR1 LGHNA, CDR2 YSLEER. Here the CDR3 DNA reads TGCGCCAGCAGCCAATCTGGGTTTTCACCCCTCCACTTT. Translation: CASSQSGFSPLHF.

This clonotype has a handful of counts. This chain joins TRBV6-5 and TRBJ1-2; D remains unclear. The V and J ends lost 0 bases and 0 bases respectively, with 11 bases between them. From germline, CDR1 is MNHEY and CDR2 SVGAGI. This CDR3 has 16 residues. Here the CDR3 DNA reads TGTGCCAGCAGTTACTCGAGGGCAACTACTAACTATGGCTACACCTTC. Encoded protein: CASSYSRATTNYGYTF.

This clonotype was observed a few times. V usage is TRBV29-1 and J usage is TRBJ2-1, with D hard to call. The germline V gene encodes CDR1 SQVTM and CDR2 ANQGSEA. The length of the CDR3 is 15 residues. The V gene lost 0 bases and the J gene lost 10 bases, with 19 bases spanning the gap. The CDR3 protein is CSVEDLQLGSNEQFF. The CDR3, as DNA: TGCAGCGTTGAAGATCTTCAGTTAGGGTCCAACGAGCAGTTCTTC.

The V and J genes are TRBV11-2 and TRBJ2-7; D gene ambiguous. Germline V gives CDR1 SGHAT, CDR2 FQNNGV. The V end was cut by 8 bases, the J end by 4 bases, with 18 bases between. The CDR3 is 14 amino acids. Here the CDR3 reads CASAPVKGNYEQYF. CDR3 in DNA: TGTGCCAGCGCCCCAGTGAAGGGCAATTACGAGCAGTACTTC.

This clonotype was seen a handful of times. The chain employs TRBV4-3 and TRBJ2-2; TRBD2 aligns across 8 bases. Looked up from germline, CDR1 is LGHNA and CDR2 is YSLEER. This CDR3 has 16 amino acids. Trimming at V came to 0 bases and at J to 8 bases, leaving 8 bases not matched to a gene. Here the CDR3 reads CASSQEGSGGFGELFF. The CDR3 nucleotides are TGCGCCAGCAGCCAAGAGGGAAGCGGGGGTTTTGGGGAGCTGTTTTTT.

This clonotype was recorded a few times. V gene TRBV4-3 combines with J gene TRBJ2-7; a weak D match, TRBD1 (5 bases). This CDR3 comprises 18 residues. Germline V gene data show CDR1 as LGHNA and CDR2 as YSLEER. Trimming left V 0 bases short and J 5 bases short, with 23 bases between. CDR3 bases: TGCGCCAGCAGCCAAGACCCCCAGGGCCTCGTCGGCATCCACGAGCAGTACTTC. As protein: CASSQDPQGLVGIHEQYF.

The chain combines TRBV28 with TRBJ2-2; D unclear. CDR3 length: 13 amino acids. V was shortened by 4 bases and J by 7 bases, with 10 bases between the two germline ends. The germline gives CDR1 MDHEN, CDR2 SYDVKM. The CDR3 is CASSYPAYGELFF. CDR3 in DNA: TGTGCCAGCAGTTACCCGGCTTACGGGGAGCTGTTTTTT. The full variable domain, in which reference TRBV28 and TRBJ2-2 provide the parts outside the CDR3, is DVKVTQSSRYLVKRTGEKVFLECVQDMDHENMFWYRQDPGLGLRLIYFSYDVKMKEKGDIPEGYSVSREKKERFSLILESASTNQTSMYLCASSYPAYGELFFGEGSRLTVL.